The 23 T cell receptor beta chains listed next were all sequenced from one sample in a study of shared T cell receptors in the human thymus (dated by TCRdb to the early 2020s). Libraries came from the immunoSEQ multiplex PCR assay. The clones in this table, taken by TCRdb from immuneACCESS, are in-frame only. Not every clone is retained; where verified, under half of the shortfall comes from an unresolved V gene, and the cause of the rest is unknown. Within this sample are about 660,000 clones, with more than 75% of them counted one time only. Together, the top ten hold under 0.01% of the sample. The same specimen was also included in a second study, on human thymus T cells.

Sequencing was carried out using thymocytes. The receptors come from a boy in the first two years of life with a congenital heart defect. Donor details come from another sample of the same person, matched by shared clones.

V gene TRBV6-1 combines with J gene TRBJ2-7; 7 bases map to TRBD1. The CDR3 contains 16 residues. Per germline, CDR1 MNHNS and CDR2 SASEGT. The V and J ends lost 2 bases and 3 bases, in that order; junction bases with no gene match: 10. The chain's CDR3 is CASSEIGGEFDYEQYF. In nucleotides, the CDR3 is TGTGCCAGCAGTGAAATAGGGGGCGAATTTGACTACGAGCAGTACTTC.

The CDR3, as DNA: TGCGCCAGCAGCTTTATCCAGGGGGCTGAGCCTAGCGGGGGCACAGATACGCAGTATTTT. Its translation: CASSFIQGAEPSGGTDTQYF. The V and J genes are TRBV5-1 and TRBJ2-3; perhaps TRBD2 as D (9 bases). Trimming took off 2 bases at V and 1 base at J, with 26 bases between the two ends. The length of the CDR3 is 20 residues. CDR1 SGHRS and CDR2 YFSETQ come from the germline V gene.

This clone has only a few counts. This chain uses TRBV18 with TRBJ1-5; TRBD1 agrees at 7 bases. This CDR3 has 13 amino acids. Germline V gives CDR1 KGHSH, CDR2 LQKENI. Losses at the gene ends were 3 bases for V and 4 bases for J; bases not matched to a gene: 0. Written as DNA, the CDR3 is TGTGCCAGCTCACCGGGACAGAATCAGCCCCAGCATTTT. It yields the protein CASSPGQNQPQHF.

The chain recombines TRBV4-3 with TRBJ2-6, with D perhaps TRBD2 (6 bases). CDR1 LGHNA and CDR2 YSLEER come from the germline V gene. This CDR3 contains 20 residues. Trimming took 0 bases from V and 0 from J, leaving 18 bases between them. CDR3 loop: CASSQDSRRLGVSGANVLTF. The CDR3 DNA reads as TGCGCCAGCAGCCAAGATTCCCGAAGACTAGGGGTCTCTGGGGCCAACGTCCTGACTTTC.

Details on this clone: At one end the junction does not follow the germline gene, possibly because of a read error. The rearrangement uses TRBV28 and TRBJ2-3; D unclear. Germline values: CDR1 MDHEN, CDR2 SYDVKM. The CDR3 covers 13 residues. CDR3 DNA: TGTGCCAGCAGTTTGCAGTATACAGATAGGCAGTATTTT. It encodes CASSLQYTDRQYF.

The V call is TRBV14, the J call TRBJ1-6; 11 bases fit TRBD1. V lost 1 base, J lost 0 bases, and 2 bases stayed unmatched. This CDR3 has 18 residues. The germline CDR1 and CDR2 sequences are SGHDN and FVKESK. CDR3 amino acids: CASSQGTGGSSYNSPLHF. CDR3 in DNA: TGTGCCAGCAGCCAAGGGACAGGGGGCAGCTCCTATAATTCACCCCTCCACTTT.

This chain links TRBV29-1 with TRBJ2-7; a possible D gene is TRBD1 (6 bases). The CDR3 is 13 residues long. The germline V and J ends were trimmed by 7 bases and 0 bases, with 13 bases remaining between them. CDR1 is SQVTM and CDR2 is ANQGSEA in the germline V gene. The CDR3 region is CSGMTGHSYEQYF. As DNA, the CDR3 is TGCAGCGGGATGACAGGTCACTCCTACGAGCAGTACTTC.

This sequence joins TRBV12-5 and TRBJ2-4, with 13 bases fitting TRBD2. This CDR3 has 18 residues. V dropped 2 bases and J dropped 7; count of bases not matched to a gene: 11. Germline V gene sequence: CDR1 LGHNT, CDR2 FRNRAP. The CDR3 DNA follows: TGTGCTAGTGGTTTGTTAGGGACTAGCGGGACCGAGATCAACATTCAGTACTTC. The encoded protein is CASGLLGTSGTEINIQYF.

The chain carries TRBV28 and TRBJ1-1; 8 bases map to TRBD1. The CDR3 totals 15 residues. Trimming removed 7 bases from V and 5 bases from J; junction bases left unmatched: 12. The germline V gene encodes CDR1 MDHEN and CDR2 SYDVKM. For the CDR3, the DNA is TGTGCCAGCACCTCTCCCCAGGGGGCGAAAACTGAAGCTTTCTTT. This codes for CASTSPQGAKTEAFF.

The count of this clone is one. The chain joins TRBV11-3 to TRBJ2-7, with TRBD1 as a possible D gene (5 bases). Germline-derived CDR1 and CDR2 are SGHNT and YENEEA. Trimming shortened V by 3 bases and J by 6 bases, and 18 bases separated the two germline ends. CDR3 length: 15 amino acids. This chain's CDR3 is CASSFKIAGLGEQYF. For the CDR3, the DNA is TGTGCCAGCAGCTTTAAAATAGCAGGGTTGGGCGAGCAGTACTTC.

The genes are TRBV5-6 and TRBJ2-7; TRBD1 matches 7 bases. V was pared by 0 bases and J by 5 bases, with 2 bases of the junction left unmatched. Germline loops: CDR1 SGHDT, CDR2 YYEEEE. The CDR3 loop spans 13 amino acids. The CDR3 bases are TGTGCCAGCAGCTTGGGACAGGGCAACGAGCAGTACTTC. Protein: CASSLGQGNEQYF.

CDR3 region: CASSTTRDRGRASNTGELFF. The CDR3 nucleotides are TGTGCCAGCAGTACAACCCGGGACAGAGGAAGGGCATCTAACACCGGGGAGCTGTTTTTT. The chain links TRBV28 to TRBJ2-2, with 7 bases that match TRBD1. V was pared by 5 bases and J by 2 bases, with 20 bases of the junction left unmatched. CDR1 is MDHEN and CDR2 is SYDVKM in the germline V gene. The CDR3 covers 20 residues.

Only one count was recorded for this clone. The rearrangement uses TRBV5-1 and TRBJ2-2; 10 bases match TRBD1. With 4 bases clipped from V and 7 bases from J, the junction kept 7 bases outside the gene matches. CDR3 length equals 15 residues. The V gene's germline CDR1 is SGHRS and CDR2 YFSETQ. CDR3 nucleotides: TGCGCCAGCAGCGTCCGGGACAGGGGTGTCGGGGAGCTGTTTTTT. This codes for CASSVRDRGVGELFF. The complete variable domain, with remaining parts taken from reference TRBV5-1 and TRBJ2-2, reads KAGVTQTPRYLIKTRGQQVTLSCSPISGHRSVSWYQQTPGQGLQFLFEYFSETQRNKGNFPGRFSGRQFSNSRSEMNVSTLELGDSALYLCASSVRDRGVGELFFGEGSRLTVL.

The chain is built from TRBV5-4 and TRBJ2-7; possibly TRBD1 for D (6 bases). CDR1 and CDR2 from the germline V gene are SGHNT and YYREEE (reference sequence). The CDR3 covers 15 residues. V was trimmed by 3 bases and J by 4 bases, leaving 17 bases between them. The CDR3 region has the DNA TGTGCCAGCAGCTCATGCCCCTGGGGGCCTTACGAGCAGTACTTC. It encodes CASSSCPWGPYEQYF.

As for this clone: A read error may produce the germline difference seen at one junction end. V and J are TRBV5-6 and TRBJ2-1; 7 bases align to TRBD2. CDR3 length: 15 amino acids. The germline gives CDR1 SGHDT, CDR2 YYEEEE. The CDR3: CAGSLFGGEGHLGFF. CDR3 DNA sequence: TGTGCCGGCAGCCTTTTCGGAGGGGAGGGCCACCTCGGGTTCTTC.

The V call is TRBV7-6, the J call TRBJ2-5, with TRBD1 as a possible D gene (6 bases). The germline V gene has CDR1 SGHVS and CDR2 FNYEAQ. Trimming pared 4 bases from V and 4 bases from J, leaving 16 bases between. The CDR3 runs 15 residues. The CDR3 coding sequence is TGTGCCAGCAGCTCCCGCGACAGGCAGGGAGAGACCCAGTACTTC. Protein sequence: CASSSRDRQGETQYF.

The rearrangement uses TRBV6-5 and TRBJ1-2; D not certain. The length of the CDR3 is 16 residues. V lost 2 bases and J 6 bases, leaving 19 bases between the germline ends. CDR1 MNHEY and CDR2 SVGAGI come from the germline V gene. CDR3 region: CASSYRVSAGENGYTF. The CDR3 nucleotides read TGTGCCAGCAGTTACCGGGTCTCGGCCGGGGAAAATGGCTACACCTTC.

The chain combines TRBV5-8 with TRBJ2-5, with 13 bases aligning to TRBD2. CDR1 SGHTS and CDR2 YDEGEE come from the germline V gene. The CDR3 totals 18 residues. V shed 10 bases, J shed 1 base, and the junction held 16 bases outside the gene matches. As DNA, the CDR3 is TGTGCCTCCCAGGTACGGACTAGCGGGAGTAGCACCCAAGAGACCCAGTACTTC. The encoded protein is CASQVRTSGSSTQETQYF.

The CDR3 region is CASMIAGGAYEQYF. The CDR3 region has the DNA TGTGCCAGCATGATAGCGGGAGGAGCCTACGAGCAGTACTTC. The V and J genes are TRBV2 and TRBJ2-7; 10 bases line up with TRBD2. From germline, CDR1 is SNHLY and CDR2 FYNNEI. The junction had 5 bases not matched to a gene; V was cut back by 7 bases and J by 2 bases. The CDR3 runs 14 residues.

The chain has TRBV4-2 and TRBJ2-2, with 15 positions matching TRBD2. There are 23 residues in the CDR3. Looked up from germline, CDR1 is LGHNA and CDR2 is YNFKEQ. The V segment lost 0 bases and the J segment 4 bases; nucleotides outside the gene matches: 18. The DNA of the CDR3 is TGTGCCAGCAGCCAAGATCGGGGACTAGCGGGGGGCCGGGGGTCGATGAGCACCGGGGAGCTGTTTTTT. Translated: CASSQDRGLAGGRGSMSTGELFF.

This chain links TRBV4-3 with TRBJ2-3; 8 bases map to TRBD2. Germline trimming cut 4 bases from V and 4 bases from J; bases unmatched to any gene: 16. The CDR3 runs 18 residues. Germline V gives CDR1 LGHNA, CDR2 YSLEER. The CDR3 reads CASSPTLGTRPKPDTQYF. CDR3 sequence (DNA): TGCGCCAGCAGCCCAACTCTCGGGACTAGACCTAAACCAGATACGCAGTATTTT.

V and J are TRBV19 and TRBJ1-5; 8 nucleotides match TRBD1. The germline V gene encodes CDR1 LNHDA and CDR2 SQIVND (reference sequence). Losses at the gene ends were 7 bases for V and 1 base for J; bases not matched to a gene: 9. The CDR3 is 16 amino acids. CDR3 residues: CASKGRGLLSNQPQHF. The CDR3 nucleotides read TGTGCCAGTAAAGGCAGGGGGCTGTTAAGCAATCAGCCCCAGCATTTT.

The rearrangement joins TRBV15 to TRBJ2-7; 7 bases match TRBD1. Germline lookup yields CDR1 LNHNV and CDR2 YYDKDF (reference sequence). With V trimmed by 1 base and J by 3 bases, 12 bases remained unmatched. This CDR3 comprises 17 residues. For the CDR3, the DNA is TGTGCCACCAGCAGAGCCTCAGGGACAGAAGACATCTACGAGCAGTACTTC. Amino acids: CATSRASGTEDIYEQYF.